This TCR beta chain was captured by sequencing in a study of HIV-infected patients and healthy controls. This clonotype appeared many times. 450 to 600 ng RNA was reverse transcribed with alpha and beta constant-region primers. Alpha and beta chain libraries were made separately by chain-specific third strand synthesis with multiplexing indices. TCRdb re-called the 5' RACE reads through MiXCR, storing one row per CDR3 protein. Seen here are 17,000 or so distinct CDR3 sequences, roughly 6% observed once, and the top ten hold roughly 2%. The CDR3 extends over 15 amino acids. V gave up 4 bases and J gave up 0 bases, with 10 bases separating them. Germline assignment: CDR1 SNHLY and CDR2 FYNNEI. All unsorted peripheral T cells were captured because whole blood was used without fractionation.

V and J are TRBV2 and TRBJ2-1; D might be TRBD1 (6 bases). Sequenced input: blood. The receptor was derived from an adult in good health. This CDR3 reads CASSGQGSSYNEQFF. DNA for the CDR3: TGTGCCAGCAGTGGGCAGGGGAGCTCCTACAATGAGCAGTTCTTC.